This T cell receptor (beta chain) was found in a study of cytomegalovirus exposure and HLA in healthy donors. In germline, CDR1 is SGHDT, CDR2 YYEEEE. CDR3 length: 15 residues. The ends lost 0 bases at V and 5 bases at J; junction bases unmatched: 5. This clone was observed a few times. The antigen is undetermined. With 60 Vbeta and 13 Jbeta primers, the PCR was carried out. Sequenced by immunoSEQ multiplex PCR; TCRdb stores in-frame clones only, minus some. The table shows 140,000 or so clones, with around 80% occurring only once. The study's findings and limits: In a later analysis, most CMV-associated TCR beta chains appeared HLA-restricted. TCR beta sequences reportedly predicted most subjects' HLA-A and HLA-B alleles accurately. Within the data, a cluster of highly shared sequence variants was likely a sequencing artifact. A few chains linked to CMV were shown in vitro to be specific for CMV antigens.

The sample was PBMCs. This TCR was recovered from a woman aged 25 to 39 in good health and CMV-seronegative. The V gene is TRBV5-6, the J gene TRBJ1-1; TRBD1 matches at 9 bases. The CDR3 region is CASSLDGTGRTEAFF. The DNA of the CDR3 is TGTGCCAGCAGCTTGGACGGGACAGGGAGGACTGAAGCTTTCTTT.